This TCR beta chain stems from a study of OX40 agonist ivuxolimab in advanced cancers. For the study at large: Dose-escalation patients were diagnosed with hepatocellular carcinoma, melanoma, renal cell cancer or head and neck cancer.

General observations from the study: Expanded clones were, on average, more numerous among CD8+ T cells than CD4+.

The protocol was immunoSEQ multiplex PCR, while the TCRdb copy is restricted to in-frame clones and leaves out a portion. This sample has around 67,000 clones, with approximately 90% found just once. Regarding this clone: Its antigen is as yet unknown.

Between the trimmed V and J ends, which lost 3 bases and 5 bases, there was a span of 14 bases. Germline CDR1 is SGHNT and CDR2 is YENEEA. The CDR3 consists of 15 residues. The starting material was CD4+ or CD8+ T cells sorted from blood, obtained in a trial of the OX40 agonist ivuxolimab. This chain joins TRBV11-3 and TRBJ1-5; a possible D gene is TRBD1 (6 bases). This TCR came from an adult with an advanced solid tumor such as melanoma, head and neck, liver or kidney cancer. The CDR3 here is CASSLGANGYQPQHF. DNA for the CDR3: TGTGCCAGCAGCTTGGGGGCGAATGGGTATCAGCCCCAGCATTTT.